The rows below give T cell receptor beta chains drawn from one sample of a study of T cells expressing NK-cell markers. From the 5' RACE reads, TCRdb lists one entry per CDR3 protein and no DNA. The sample includes about 550,000 distinct CDR3 sequences. Sequenced sample: blood T cells: a sorted CD56 or NKG2C T cell subset, CD4+ or CD8+ T cells, or bulk PBMC T cells (not recorded which). Source of these receptors: a man aged 18 to 29 in good health. Each CDR3 is given with its conserved first and last residue.

j_gene	v_gene	CDR3aa
TRBJ2-7	TRBV29-1	CSIEGQGYEQYF
TRBJ2-1	TRBV6-5	CASSYSNQRNYNEQFF
TRBJ2-5	TRBV20-1	CSAWNFDNPQETQYF
TRBJ2-3	TRBV6-2/TRBV6-3	CASSYFIMESLSTDTQYF
TRBJ1-1	TRBV29-1	CSVLSGGNTEAFF
TRBJ1-1	TRBV7-9	CASSSPRRLATEAFF
TRBJ2-5	TRBV3-1	CASSQGVTPMTNGETQYF
TRBJ2-1	TRBV12-3/TRBV12-4	CASRSSGNPYNEQFF
TRBJ1-5	TRBV12-3/TRBV12-4	CASSPGTGPGQPQHF
TRBJ2-1	TRBV3-1	CASSQDPSAYNEQFF
TRBJ2-6	TRBV6-2/TRBV6-3	CASSPWPDRAGANVLTF
TRBJ2-7	TRBV6-2/TRBV6-3	CASSYRPGQVTYEQYF
TRBJ2-5	TRBV2	CASSGRVKETQYF
TRBJ1-3	TRBV10-3	CATEAGTAANTIYF
TRBJ1-4	TRBV12-3/TRBV12-4	CASRRDEKLFF
TRBJ2-3	TRBV28	CASSLWGPGRTDTQYF
TRBJ2-5	TRBV7-3	CASSPTSGVQETQYF
TRBJ1-4	TRBV2	CASRGITEKLFF
TRBJ2-1	TRBV7-6	CASTRDSSYNEQFF
TRBJ2-7	TRBV12-3/TRBV12-4	CASSPRRDRGTEQYF
TRBJ2-7	TRBV4-3	CASSQEASGSAGGYEQYF
TRBJ2-7	TRBV5-1	CASSRSGTYEQYF
TRBJ2-1	TRBV5-1	CASSLGLSRSSYNEQFF
TRBJ2-6	TRBV7-8	CASSTLAGASGANVLTF
TRBJ1-4	TRBV12-3/TRBV12-4	CASSATTPKLFF
TRBJ1-1	TRBV27	CASSLSGRMNTEAFF
TRBJ2-1	TRBV12-3/TRBV12-4	CASSRTRDRGLRNEQFF
TRBJ2-5	TRBV10-3	CAIREGTESQETQYF
TRBJ1-2	TRBV29-1	CSVSTGTGYGYTF
TRBJ2-3	TRBV4-1	CASSQGGVDTQYF
TRBJ1-2	TRBV5-5	CASSDPGQGTAGYTF
TRBJ1-5	TRBV20-1	CSASRGGVQPQHF
TRBJ2-2	TRBV27	CASSPWDRFGGELFF
TRBJ2-2	TRBV7-6	CASSLGQGNPGELFF
TRBJ1-4	TRBV30	CAWQTVASEKLFF
TRBJ2-2	TRBV24-1	CATATGDKNTGELFF
TRBJ2-1	TRBV18	CASSPPSSGSRNEQFF
TRBJ2-3	TRBV6-5	CASTLLGGAGDTQYF
TRBJ2-1	TRBV6-2/TRBV6-3	CASSYLLFPYNEQFF
TRBJ2-7	TRBV7-3	CASSLTSVERTSGISYEQYF
TRBJ2-1	TRBV11-2	CASSLAVLAYNEQFF
TRBJ2-1	TRBV7-2	CASSSHTAARGNEQFF
TRBJ2-7	TRBV4-2	CASSQGVGGALTPYEQYF
TRBJ2-1	TRBV5-1	CASNVAGGFEQFF